One T cell receptor (beta chain) is described in this entry. What it recognizes is unknown. Time point specified: pretreatment peripheral blood. Per patient, between 1 and 8 samples were collected at pretreatment and on-treatment time points. Spike-ins of synthetic TCR analog templates went into each PCR. Clones were read by immunoSEQ multiplex PCR, and TCRdb kept only the in-frame ones, dropping some. The sample holds 45,000 to 55,000 clones, around 79% seen once. Trimming cost V 1 base and J 4 bases, with 12 bases left between them. Germline V gene sequence: CDR1 SGHRS, CDR2 YFSETQ. CDR3 length: 15 residues. This sample is part of a study of PD-L1 blockade in urothelial cancer. Study information: Every 3 weeks, patients received intravenous atezolizumab 1,200 mg, beginning 2014. General study points: Expansion of tumor-associated blood clones at 3 weeks was greater in durable-benefit patients.

The chain is built from TRBV5-1 and TRBJ1-3; the D is unclear. The sequence was collected from a man between 65 and 85 years old with urothelial cancer. This specimen consisted of PBMCs, obtained around atezolizumab (anti-PD-L1) treatment. CDR3 nucleotide sequence: TGCGCCAGCAGCTTGAGAGTCGGAGGAGGAAACACCATATATTTT. This gives the protein CASSLRVGGGNTIYF.